Listed below are T cell receptor beta chains from one sample, sequenced in a study of PD-L1 blockade in urothelial cancer. Profiled with immunoSEQ multiplex PCR; TCRdb holds only in-frame clones, not every one. The data contain some 77,000 clones, roughly 87% of them singletons. This specimen consisted of PBMCs, obtained around atezolizumab (anti-PD-L1) treatment. Every receptor here comes from a woman in her 70s with urothelial cancer. CDR3s include the opening cysteine and the closing phenylalanine or tryptophan. A D gene is named only where the DNA matches it firmly. Clone size is stated in some rows and not others, as once, few, many or a class when expanded.

d_call clone_size j_call v_call cdr3_aa cdr3_nt
. . TRBJ1-5 TRBV23-1 CASSQSAGFFPENQPQHF TGCGCCAGCAGTCAATCAGCAGGATTTTTTCCAGAAAATCAGCCCCAGCATTTT
. . TRBJ1-2 TRBV30 CAWSVISGKDYGYTF TGTGCCTGGAGTGTTATCTCAGGGAAGGACTATGGCTACACCTTC
TRBD2 once TRBJ2-3 TRBV9 CASSVATWTSGRGTDTQYF TGTGCCAGCAGCGTAGCTACGTGGACTAGCGGGAGGGGCACAGATACGCAGTATTTT
TRBD1 . TRBJ2-7 TRBV7-6 CASSRDRGHHATSYEQYF TGTGCCAGCAGCAGGGACAGGGGGCACCACGCTACCTCCTACGAGCAGTACTTC
TRBD2 . TRBJ2-2 TRBV19 CASSASGSGTGELFF TGTGCCAGTAGTGCTAGCGGGAGTGGCACCGGGGAGCTGTTTTTT
. . TRBJ1-3 TRBV6-1 CAGGGPNSGNTIYF TGTGCCGGGGGGGGACCGAACTCTGGAAACACCATATATTTT
. once TRBJ2-5 TRBV19 CASSIGATQYF TGTGCCAGTAGTATAGGAGCGACCCAGTACTTC
TRBD2 . TRBJ2-7 TRBV7-8 CASSWGGAGVGSYEQYF TGTGCCAGCAGCTGGGGGGGAGCGGGAGTGGGTTCCTACGAGCAGTACTTC
TRBD2 once TRBJ2-1 TRBV4-2 CASSQGTSGGYNEQFF TGTGCCAGCAGCCAAGGGACTAGCGGGGGCTACAATGAGCAGTTCTTC
. . TRBJ1-6 TRBV10-2 CASSSGFPLHF TGCGCCAGCAGTTCAGGGTTCCCCCTCCACTTT
. . TRBJ2-3 TRBV27 CASSLRGRGDTQYF TGTGCCAGCAGTTTACGGGGGCGGGGGGATACGCAGTATTTT
. . TRBJ2-3 TRBV25-1 CASSEFGGGLGDTQYF TGTGCCAGCAGTGAATTTGGGGGGGGGCTGGGGGATACGCAGTATTTT
. . TRBJ1-1 TRBV6-1 CASSRVNTEAFF TGTGCCAGCAGCCGCGTGAACACTGAAGCTTTCTTT
. . TRBJ2-5 TRBV9 CASSVAYSQETQYF TGTGCCAGCAGCGTAGCTTACAGCCAGGAGACCCAGTACTTC
TRBD1 . TRBJ1-4 TRBV4-1 CASSHTFGQGDEKLFF TGCGCCAGCAGCCATACGTTCGGACAGGGGGATGAAAAACTGTTTTTT
TRBD1 . TRBJ1-4 TRBV27 CASSSGLGTGYGKLFF TGTGCCAGCAGTTCCGGGTTGGGGACAGGGTATGGAAAACTGTTTTTT
. . TRBJ2-5 TRBV18 CASSPNWGPGETQYF TGTGCCAGCTCACCGAATTGGGGGCCCGGCGAGACCCAGTACTTC
. . TRBJ1-2 TRBV19 CASRGAVIYTF TGTGCCAGTAGAGGGGCGGTAATCTACACCTTC
. . TRBJ1-5 TRBV27 CASSLVREGNQPQHF TGTGCCAGCAGTTTAGTCAGGGAGGGCAATCAGCCCCAGCATTTT
TRBD2 . TRBJ2-1 TRBV5-1 CASSLQRGGGNEQFF TGCGCCAGCAGCTTGCAGCGGGGGGGCGGTAATGAGCAGTTCTTC
TRBD1 . TRBJ2-7 TRBV6-5 CASSKGTGMWEQYF TGTGCCAGCAGTAAAGGGACAGGGATGTGGGAGCAGTACTTC
TRBD1 few TRBJ1-1 TRBV6-1 CASRYQGANTEAFF TGTGCCAGCAGGTATCAGGGGGCGAACACTGAAGCTTTCTTT
. . TRBJ2-5 TRBV29-1 CSVDQGTQQETQYF TGCAGCGTTGATCAGGGGACACAACAAGAGACCCAGTACTTC
TRBD2 . TRBJ2-7 TRBV6-1 CASRGGSGEQYF TGTGCAAGTCGGGGCGGGAGTGGCGAGCAGTACTTC
TRBD1 . TRBJ1-2 TRBV9 CASSPYRDRAHYGYTF TGTGCCAGCAGCCCCTATCGGGACAGGGCGCACTATGGCTACACCTTC
TRBD1 . TRBJ1-2 TRBV14 CASSQGPGQGDYGYTF TGTGCCAGCAGCCAAGGTCCGGGACAGGGGGACTATGGCTACACCTTC
. . TRBJ2-7 TRBV18 CASSPGLLVGQYF TGTGCCAGCTCCCCGGGACTTCTAGTCGGGCAGTACTTC
TRBD2 . TRBJ2-1 TRBV28 CAGASGSIFENEQFF TGTGCCGGGGCTAGCGGGAGTATTTTTGAGAATGAGCAGTTCTTC
TRBD2 . TRBJ2-7 TRBV4-1 CASSQGGLARSYEQYF TGCGCCAGCAGCCAGGGTGGACTAGCGAGGTCCTACGAGCAGTACTTC
TRBD2 . TRBJ2-2 TRBV4-3 CASSHVSGPAGGPGELFF TGCGCCAGCAGCCATGTTTCAGGTCCGGCGGGGGGGCCCGGGGAGCTGTTTTTT
TRBD2 . TRBJ2-7 TRBV5-1 CASSWSGRAEDEQYF TGCGCCAGCAGCTGGAGCGGGAGGGCCGAGGACGAGCAGTACTTC
TRBD1 . TRBJ2-3 TRBV7-9 CASSLNRGQDTQYF TGTGCCAGCAGCTTAAACAGGGGGCAAGATACGCAGTATTTT
. . TRBJ1-2 TRBV7-9 CASSPTSRPGYTF TGTGCCAGCAGTCCAACGTCCAGGCCTGGCTACACCTTC
. . TRBJ2-7 TRBV30 CAWSVGGEQYF TGTGCCTGGAGTGTAGGCGGCGAGCAGTACTTC
TRBD1 . TRBJ1-2 TRBV7-9 CASSDRAGYTF TGTGCCAGCAGCGACAGGGCAGGCTACACCTTC
TRBD1 . TRBJ1-1 TRBV7-2 CASSLGRGRWTEAFF TGTGCCAGCAGCTTGGGAAGGGGGCGGTGGACTGAAGCTTTCTTT
. . TRBJ2-1 TRBV9 CASSVAVLNNEQFF TGTGCCAGCAGCGTAGCTGTACTAAACAATGAGCAGTTCTTC
. . TRBJ1-2 TRBV7-9 CASSLGSQGSLDYGYTF TGTGCCAGCAGCTTAGGGTCCCAGGGGTCTCTCGACTATGGCTACACCTTC
TRBD1 . TRBJ2-1 TRBV19 CASSTPSTGSSYNEQFF TGTGCCAGTAGTACACCCTCGACAGGGAGCTCCTACAATGAGCAGTTCTTC
TRBD2 . TRBJ2-7 TRBV5-1 CASSVIVGGSSYEQYF TGCGCCAGCAGCGTAATTGTGGGAGGGAGCTCCTACGAGCAGTACTTC
TRBD2 once TRBJ2-7 TRBV30 CAWSGTSGSLYEQYF TGTGCCTGGAGCGGGACTAGCGGGAGCCTCTACGAGCAGTACTTC
. . TRBJ2-3 TRBV2 CASSEGTHNTDTQYF TGTGCCAGCAGTGAAGGGACTCACAACACAGATACGCAGTATTTT
TRBD2 . TRBJ2-1 TRBV10-3 CAIRPGTSFNEQFF TGTGCCATCCGTCCCGGGACTAGTTTTAATGAGCAGTTCTTC
. . TRBJ1-1 TRBV28 CASSPPGAAVGREAFF TGTGCCAGCAGCCCTCCTGGGGCGGCGGTAGGAAGAGAAGCTTTCTTT
. . TRBJ2-2 TRBV11-3 CASSLVQGPGELFF TGTGCCAGCAGCTTAGTCCAGGGCCCCGGGGAGCTGTTTTTT
TRBD1 once TRBJ2-2 TRBV10-3 CAISNDRVGLFF TGTGCCATCAGTAACGACAGGGTGGGGCTGTTTTTT
TRBD2 . TRBJ2-3 TRBV6-1 CASSVEAGGSDTQYF TGTGCCAGCAGTGTAGAAGCGGGGGGGTCAGATACGCAGTATTTT
. . TRBJ1-2 TRBV27 CASSLGRGDSNHGYTF TGTGCCAGCAGTTTAGGCAGGGGTGATTCTAACCATGGCTACACCTTC
. . TRBJ2-4 TRBV6-1 CATGGLAKNIQYF TGTGCCACCGGCGGTCTAGCCAAAAACATTCAGTACTTC
TRBD1 . TRBJ2-1 TRBV27 CASKTGGYYNEQFF TGTGCCAGCAAAACAGGGGGCTACTACAATGAGCAGTTCTTC
. . TRBJ2-7 TRBV30 CAWAYGGGVEQYF TGTGCCTGGGCTTATGGGGGGGGCGTCGAGCAGTACTTC
TRBD1 . TRBJ2-7 TRBV11-2 CASSRRGGTGADYEQYF TGTGCCAGCAGCCGTAGGGGAGGGACAGGGGCTGATTACGAGCAGTACTTC
. . TRBJ2-3 TRBV5-1 CASSFGPAGATQYF TGCGCCAGCAGCTTCGGGCCTGCGGGGGCTACGCAGTATTTT
. . TRBJ1-4 TRBV5-1 CASSLTGSSEKLFF TGCGCCAGCAGCTTGACAGGGTCTTCTGAAAAACTGTTTTTT
TRBD1 . TRBJ1-1 TRBV7-9 CASSSPGTEISLYTEAFF TGTGCCAGCAGCTCCCCCGGGACAGAGATTAGTCTCTACACTGAAGCTTTCTTT